The 26 T cell receptor beta chains below all came from one sample that was sequenced in a study of molecular identifiers for immune sequencing clone quantification. TCRdb independently ran MiXCR on the PCR reads; one entry per CDR3 protein. The data hold over 300,000 distinct CDR3 sequences, with roughly a quarter observed a single time. Sequenced input: naive CD8+ T cells from blood, with Jurkat cell RNA spiked in. Indicated subset: FACS-sorted CD8+CD4-CCR7+CD45RA+ naive T cells. The receptors here all came from a human donor in good health. Some libraries in this study had Jurkat cell RNA spiked in.

A word on this clonotype: A read error is possible here, since a much larger clone lies one base away. The CDR3 protein is CASSFEGRQSDTQYF. CDR3 in DNA: TGTGCCAGCAGCTTCGAGGGGAGACAATCAGATACGCAGTATTTT. This chain links TRBV7-6 with TRBJ2-3; D might be TRBD1 or TRBD2, each matching 5 bases. Trimming removed 3 bases from V and 4 bases from J, with 14 bases in between. The CDR3 sequence is 15 residues long. Germline CDR1 SGHVS, CDR2 FNYEAQ.

Concerning this clonotype itself: A much more abundant neighbour one base away suggests this may be a read error. This sequence joins TRBV7-2 and TRBJ2-3; tentatively, D is TRBD1 (6 bases). Germline V gene sequence: CDR1 SGHTA, CDR2 FQGNSA. The CDR3 spans 14 residues. This CDR3 reads CASSLDPGADTQNF. The CDR3 region has the DNA TGTGCCAGCAGCTTAGACCCAGGGGCAGATACGCAGAATTTT.

V and J are TRBV7-9 and TRBJ1-6, with 7 bases fitting TRBD1. CDR1 and CDR2 (germline): SEHNR, FQNEAQ (reference sequence). Unmatched junction bases numbered 9, after V lost 5 bases and J lost 8 bases. This CDR3 is 15 amino acids long. The CDR3 loop is CASSPATGPYSPLHF. The CDR3 region has the DNA TGTGCCAGCAGCCCGGCGACAGGGCCCTATTCACCCCTCCACTTT.

This clonotype was counted a few times. J is TRBJ2-3 and V is TRBV6-2 or TRBV6-3; 8 bases agree with TRBD1. V dropped 6 bases and J dropped 4; count of bases not matched to a gene: 9. The CDR3 contains 15 residues. The germline V gene has CDR1 MNHEY and CDR2 SVGEGT. The CDR3, as DNA: TGTGCCAGCAGAAACCCGGGACAGGTTGCAGATACGCAGTATTTT. Its translation is CASRNPGQVADTQYF.

This clonotype has at least ten counts. The gene calls are TRBV27 and TRBJ2-5; 12 positions agree with TRBD2. V lost 11 bases and J lost 4; bases outside the gene matches: 17. Germline lookup yields CDR1 MNHEY and CDR2 SMNVEV (reference sequence). The CDR3 loop spans 17 amino acids. The CDR3 DNA follows: TGTGCCTCCACGGCTAGCGGGGGGGCACGGCTTGGAGAGACCCAGTACTTC. Its translation: CASTASGGARLGETQYF.

V and J are TRBV5-5 and TRBJ1-1; possible D gene TRBD1, 5 bases. Trimming pared 0 bases from V and 3 bases from J, leaving 12 bases between. The CDR3 contains 15 residues. Germline V gives CDR1 SGHKS, CDR2 YYEKEE (reference sequence). The CDR3 here is CASSLVPGDYTEAFF. CDR3 in DNA: TGTGCCAGCAGCTTGGTTCCGGGGGACTACACTGAAGCTTTCTTT.

V gene TRBV12-3 or TRBV12-4 combines with J gene TRBJ1-6, with D possibly TRBD1 on 5 matching bases. The CDR3 contains 15 residues. V dropped 2 bases and J dropped 7 bases, with 12 bases sitting between them. The CDR3 reads CASSLIWGTNSPLHF. The CDR3 region has the DNA TGTGCCAGCAGTTTAATTTGGGGGACGAATTCACCCCTCCACTTT.

This clonotype appeared many times. The V and J genes are TRBV5-1 and TRBJ2-1; possibly TRBD1 for D (5 bases). This CDR3 spans 14 amino acids. Germline assignment: CDR1 SGHRS and CDR2 YFSETQ. Trimming shortened V by 4 bases and J by 5 bases, and 13 bases separated the two germline ends. The CDR3 coding sequence is TGCGCCAGCAGCCCCGGCTGGGGCGACAATGAGCAGTTCTTC. Its translation: CASSPGWGDNEQFF.

This clonotype has only a few counts. Here the CDR3 DNA reads TGCGCCAGCAGCCCCGGGACAGGAGAGTTTATCACTGAAGCTTTCTTT. Protein: CASSPGTGEFITEAFF. The genes are TRBV4-1 and TRBJ1-1; the match to TRBD1 covers 8 bases. V shed 4 bases, J shed 4 bases, and the junction held 11 bases outside the gene matches. From germline, CDR1 is MGHRA and CDR2 YSYEKL. CDR3 size: 16 residues.

The rearrangement joins TRBV27 to TRBJ2-5; D unresolved. The ends were cut back, 4 bases at V and 4 bases at J, with 7 bases in the middle. CDR1 is MNHEY and CDR2 is SMNVEV in the germline V gene (reference sequence). The CDR3 has 12 amino acids. This CDR3 is CASSYPGETQYF. CDR3 in DNA: TGTGCCAGCAGTTACCCGGGAGAGACCCAGTACTTC.

This clonotype was recorded once. A read error may be the cause here, since a much bigger clone is one base away. The V call is TRBV7-9, the J call TRBJ2-7, with D possibly matching TRBD2 (5 bases). The V gene lost 7 bases and the J gene lost 6 bases, with 13 bases spanning the gap. CDR1 SEHNR and CDR2 FQNEAQ come from the germline V gene (reference sequence). CDR3 length: 12 amino acids. CDR3 coding DNA: TGTGCCAGCATCACCGGCGGAGGCGAGCAGTACTTC. Translating it yields CASITGGGEQYF.

This clonotype has more than one count but fewer than ten. The CDR3 region has the DNA TGTGCCAGCAGTGACCCAGCAGGGGACACCTACGAGCAGTACTTC. This encodes CASSDPAGDTYEQYF. The chain is built from TRBV25-1 and TRBJ2-7; the D gene is possibly TRBD1 (6 bases). Trimming left V 3 bases short and J 2 bases short, with 14 bases between. This CDR3 is built from 15 residues. Germline CDR1 MGHDK, CDR2 SYGVNS.

Comment on this clonotype: A much larger clone sits a single nucleotide away, making a read error possible. The chain combines TRBV15 with TRBJ2-7, with 8 bases aligning to TRBD1. J was trimmed by 8 bases and V by 3 bases; bases with no gene match: 12. The V gene's germline CDR1 is LNHNV and CDR2 YYDKDF (reference sequence). The CDR3 length is 15 residues. The CDR3 DNA sequence: TGTGCCACCAGCAGCGGACAGGGAATAAGGTACAAGCAGTACTTC. Encoded protein: CATSSGQGIRYKQYF. Full variable domain (outside the CDR3, taken from reference TRBV15 and TRBJ2-7): DAMVIQNPRYQVTQFGKPVTLSCSQTLNHNVMYWYQQKSSQAPKLLFHYYDKDFNNEADTPDNFQSRRPNTSFCFLDIRSPGLGDTAMYLCATSSGQGIRYKQYFGPGTRLTVT.

In its sample, this clonotype was seen a few times. This rearrangement joins TRBV3-1 to TRBJ1-2; D gene uncertain. Trimming took 2 bases from V and 4 from J, leaving 11 bases between them. Germline-derived CDR1 and CDR2 are LGHDT and YNNKEL (reference sequence). The CDR3 loop spans 14 amino acids. The CDR3, as DNA: TGTGCCAGCAGCCAAAGTACAGCCGTCTATGGCTACACCTTC. It translates to CASSQSTAVYGYTF.

This chain joins TRBV9 and TRBJ2-5; possibly TRBD2 for D (5 bases). This CDR3 has 15 residues. V was trimmed by 0 bases and J by 4 bases, leaving 13 bases between them. In germline, CDR1 is SGDLS, CDR2 YYNGEE. This CDR3 reads CASSVEGGEGETQYF. CDR3 nucleotides: TGTGCCAGCAGCGTAGAGGGCGGAGAGGGAGAGACCCAGTACTTC.

About this clonotype itself: With a much larger clone just one base away, this may be a read error. The V and J genes are TRBV9 and TRBJ2-3, with unresolved D. The germline V and J ends were trimmed by 0 bases and 9 bases, with 23 bases remaining between them. The germline CDR1 and CDR2 sequences are SGDLS and YYNGEE. The CDR3 covers 17 residues. This CDR3 is CASSVAGFALLGHTQYF. CDR3 nucleotides: TGTGCCAGCAGCGTAGCCGGGTTTGCCCTTTTAGGGCACACGCAGTATTTT.

To note about this clonotype: A much larger clone sits a single nucleotide away, making a read error possible. The CDR3 reads CASSKDTYNEQLF. In DNA, the CDR3 is TGTGCCAGCAGCAAGGACACTTACAATGAGCAGCTCTTC. The rearrangement links TRBV13 to TRBJ2-1; possible D gene TRBD1, 5 bases. The CDR3 runs to 13 residues. Germline loops: CDR1 PRHDT, CDR2 FYEKMQ (reference sequence).

This clonotype was seen more than once but under ten times. V is TRBV20-1 and J is TRBJ2-1; 8 nucleotides align to TRBD1. Looked up from germline, CDR1 is DFQATT and CDR2 is SNEGSKA (reference sequence). V was clipped by 0 bases and J by 5 bases; unmatched bases: 6. The CDR3 totals 15 residues. The CDR3 coding sequence is TGCAGTGCTAGAGATTCGGACAGGGTGAACAATGAGCAGTTCTTC. This gives the protein CSARDSDRVNNEQFF.

The sample holds many counts of this clonotype. The gene calls are TRBV10-3 and TRBJ2-7, with a tentative D call TRBD1 (5 bases). Looked up from germline, CDR1 is ENHRY and CDR2 is SYGVKD. Trimming left V 6 bases short and J 1 base short, with 7 bases between. This CDR3 is built from 12 residues. CDR3 residues: CAISDSSYEQYF. CDR3 nucleotides: TGTGCCATCAGCGACAGTTCCTACGAGCAGTACTTC.

This chain connects TRBV2 to TRBJ2-1, with TRBD2 matching 9 bases. The ends lost 5 bases at V and 3 bases at J; junction bases unmatched: 8. CDR1 is SNHLY, CDR2 FYNNEI, per germline. This CDR3 contains 16 residues. CDR3 in DNA: TGTGCCAGCAGTCCCATGACTAGCGGAGTCTACAATGAGCAGTTCTTC. Residues: CASSPMTSGVYNEQFF.

Concerning this clonotype itself: A single base separates this from a much larger clone, so it may be a read error. This chain joins TRBV12-3 or TRBV12-4 and TRBJ2-1; 10 bases are shared with TRBD1. V dropped 8 bases and J dropped 8; count of bases not matched to a gene: 6. The length of the CDR3 is 13 residues. The DNA of the CDR3 is TGTGCCAGCGGGACAGGGGACGGGGATGAGCAGTTCTTC. It translates to CASGTGDGDEQFF.

The table lists this clonotype with many counts. The genes are TRBV7-2 and TRBJ2-1; a weak D match, TRBD1 (6 bases). CDR3 length: 12 amino acids. The V gene lost 4 bases and the J gene lost 9 bases, with 10 bases spanning the gap. Looked up from germline, CDR1 is SGHTA and CDR2 is FQGNSA. CDR3 in amino acids: CASSYRASEQFF. CDR3 bases: TGTGCCAGCAGCTACAGGGCATCTGAGCAGTTCTTC.

This clonotype was detected many times. The chain is built from TRBV7-3 and TRBJ2-6; the D call may be TRBD1 or TRBD2 (5 bases each). Germline V lookup: CDR1 SGHTA, CDR2 FQGTGA. V shed 5 bases and J shed 4 bases, with 18 bases lying between them. The CDR3 loop spans 17 amino acids. The DNA for the CDR3 is TGTGCCAGCAGCCTCCGGGACGGACTCTCAGGGGCCAACGTCCTGACTTTC. This codes for CASSLRDGLSGANVLTF. Full variable domain (missing parts from reference TRBV7-3 and TRBJ2-6): GAGVSQTPSNKVTEKGKYVELRCDPISGHTALYWYRQSLGQGPEFLIYFQGTGAADDSGLPNDRFFAVRPEGSVSTLKIQRTERGDSAVYLCASSLRDGLSGANVLTFGAGSRLTVL.

V and J are TRBV4-1 and TRBJ2-2; 7 bases line up with TRBD2. The CDR3 length is 17 residues. The V and J ends lost 3 bases and 4 bases, in that order; junction bases with no gene match: 11. Germline V gene data show CDR1 as MGHRA and CDR2 as YSYEKL. In nucleotides, the CDR3 is TGCGCCAGCAGCCAGGACCTGGGACTAAACCCCACCGGGGAGCTGTTTTTT. Translated: CASSQDLGLNPTGELFF.

The chain employs TRBV6-5 and TRBJ2-3; 11 bases fit TRBD1. This CDR3 is 15 amino acids long. Germline values: CDR1 MNHEY, CDR2 SVGAGI. Trimming removed 2 bases from V and 5 bases from J; junction bases left unmatched: 3. The CDR3 nucleotides are TGTGCCAGCAGTTACCCCGGGACAGGGGGAGATACGCAGTATTTT. This encodes CASSYPGTGGDTQYF.

This CDR3 is CASSPLGEQYF. The CDR3 DNA sequence: TGTGCCAGCAGCCCCTTAGGCGAGCAGTACTTC. The chain uses TRBV7-9 and TRBJ2-7; D remains ambiguous. Germline V CDR1 and CDR2: SEHNR, FQNEAQ (reference sequence). Trimming took off 5 bases at V and 6 bases at J, with 8 bases between the two ends. This CDR3 region has 11 residues.